The 30 T cell receptor beta chains listed next were all sequenced from one sample in a study of blood T cell repertoires in COVID-19. Libraries were prepared by immunoSEQ multiplex PCR; TCRdb keeps only in-frame clonotypes and omits some of them. The profile shows roughly 220,000 clones, more than 85% of them singletons. Material for sequencing was peripheral blood. The receptors stem from a man between 60 and 70 years old with acute or convalescent COVID-19.

The chain uses TRBV7-2 and TRBJ2-3; 10 bases fit TRBD2. V dropped 4 bases and J dropped 1; count of bases not matched to a gene: 11. Germline V gene lookup returns CDR1 SGHTA and CDR2 FQGNSA. This CDR3 region has 18 residues. CDR3 sequence: CASSSRLAGYGGTDTQYF. The CDR3 region has the DNA TGTGCCAGCAGCTCGAGACTAGCGGGCTATGGGGGCACAGATACGCAGTATTTT.

The V call is TRBV5-6, the J call TRBJ1-6; the D gene is possibly TRBD1 (5 bases). The length of the CDR3 is 16 residues. V lost 1 base and J lost 9, with 17 bases in between. CDR1 SGHDT and CDR2 YYEEEE come from the germline V gene. The CDR3: CASSLTLLGGGSPLHF. The CDR3 DNA sequence: TGTGCCAGCAGCTTGACTCTTTTGGGGGGAGGTTCACCCCTCCACTTT.

V usage is TRBV24-1 and J usage is TRBJ2-7; 7 nucleotides line up with TRBD1. Germline CDR1 is KGHDR and CDR2 is SFDVKD. The junction had 13 bases not matched to a gene; V was cut back by 5 bases and J by 4 bases. The CDR3 is made up of 16 amino acids. CDR3 protein: CATSVVSQGIRYEQYF. CDR3 sequence (DNA): TGTGCCACCAGTGTGGTCTCACAGGGGATCAGATACGAGCAGTACTTC.

The J gene is TRBJ2-5, the V gene TRBV19; 9 bases match TRBD2. Trimming removed 4 bases from V and 2 bases from J; junction bases left unmatched: 5. The germline gives CDR1 LNHDA, CDR2 SQIVND (reference sequence). The CDR3 loop spans 15 amino acids. CDR3 nucleotides: TGTGCCAGTAGTAGCGGGGGGGGAAAACAAGAGACCCAGTACTTC. This codes for CASSSGGGKQETQYF.

J is TRBJ2-1 and V is TRBV3-1 (or the pseudogene TRBV3-2), with a tentative D call TRBD1 (6 bases). The V end was cut by 1 base, the J end by 9 bases, with 10 bases between. The germline V gene encodes CDR1 LGHDT and CDR2 YNNKEL (reference sequence). This CDR3 is 13 amino acids long. The CDR3 nucleotides are TGTGCCAGCAGCCAAGCCCGGACAGCTGAGCAGTTCTTC. Its protein product is CASSQARTAEQFF.

The gene calls are TRBV28 and TRBJ1-4, with unresolved D. This CDR3 is 15 amino acids long. Germline V gives CDR1 MDHEN, CDR2 SYDVKM. The V gene lost 5 bases and the J gene lost 13 bases, with 23 bases spanning the gap. The CDR3, as DNA: TGTGCCAGCAGTCCTGCTGGGTCAGGCGAGTTTGGACTGTTTTTT. This sequence encodes CASSPAGSGEFGLFF. Combining the CDR3 with reference TRBV28 and TRBJ1-4 gives the whole variable domain DVKVTQSSRYLVKRTGEKVFLECVQDMDHENMFWYRQDPGLGLRLIYFSYDVKMKEKGDIPEGYSVSREKKERFSLILESASTNQTSMYLCASSPAGSGEFGLFFGSGTQLSVL.

The chain couples TRBV5-5 to TRBJ1-1; D is uncertain. V was pared by 0 bases and J by 4 bases, with 10 bases between. Germline CDR1 SGHKS, CDR2 YYEKEE (reference sequence). This CDR3 comprises 14 residues. DNA of the CDR3: TGTGCCAGCAGCTTGGCCGGGGTAGGCACTGAAGCTTTCTTT. It codes for CASSLAGVGTEAFF.

This sequence joins TRBV5-1 and TRBJ1-1; D gene ambiguous. Trimming removed 7 bases at V and 1 base at J, with 14 bases between. CDR3 length equals 14 residues. The germline gives CDR1 SGHRS, CDR2 YFSETQ. DNA for the CDR3: TGCGCCAGCCACGAACCAAGAGAGAACACTGAAGCTTTCTTT. This sequence encodes CASHEPRENTEAFF.

The rearrangement uses TRBV9 and TRBJ2-1; TRBD2 matches 13 bases. Germline CDR1 reads SGDLS; CDR2 reads YYNGEE. The CDR3 length is 16 residues. J gave up 6 bases and V 4 bases, and 7 bases lay outside the gene matches. The CDR3 loop is CASSISGTSGVNEQFF. The CDR3 DNA sequence: TGTGCCAGCAGCATTTCCGGGACTAGCGGGGTCAATGAGCAGTTCTTC.

V is TRBV18 and J is TRBJ2-3; D perhaps matches TRBD2 (5 bases). Trimming left V 3 bases short and J 2 bases short, with 15 bases between. Germline-derived CDR1 and CDR2 are KGHSH and LQKENI. This CDR3 comprises 16 residues. CDR3 bases: TGTGCCAGCTCACCGCTACGGGGTACAACCACAGATACGCAGTATTTT. It specifies CASSPLRGTTTDTQYF.

The chain uses TRBV6-5 and TRBJ2-4; the match to TRBD2 covers 8 bases. V lost 5 bases and J lost 9; bases outside the gene matches: 6. Per the germline V gene, CDR1 is MNHEY and CDR2 is SVGAGI. The CDR3 runs 13 residues. The CDR3 protein is CASSRTGGIIQYF. The CDR3 bases are TGTGCCAGCAGTAGGACGGGGGGGATCATTCAGTACTTC.

The chain couples TRBV10-1 to TRBJ2-5; 7 bases line up with TRBD1. Trimming took 5 bases from V and 4 from J; bases not matched to a gene: 4. CDR3 length: 13 amino acids. Germline values: CDR1 WNHNN, CDR2 SYGVQD (reference sequence). The CDR3 loop reads CASSRDSLETQYF. The CDR3 nucleotides are TGCGCCAGCAGTCGGGACAGCCTAGAGACCCAGTACTTC.

The V and J genes are TRBV5-4 and TRBJ2-2; D ambiguous. V was clipped by 5 bases and J by 2 bases, with 16 bases between them. The CDR3 is 16 amino acids. Germline V CDR1 and CDR2: SGHNT, YYREEE (reference sequence). The CDR3 nucleotides read TGTGCCAGCAGTTCCTTAGACAAGCTAAACACCGGGGAGCTGTTTTTT. It codes for CASSSLDKLNTGELFF.

V usage is TRBV5-1 and J usage is TRBJ2-5; a possible D gene is TRBD1 (5 bases). The germline V gene encodes CDR1 SGHRS and CDR2 YFSETQ. This CDR3 is built from 15 residues. With 1 base removed from V and 1 base from J, the gap between germline ends came to 11 bases. CDR3 sequence reads: CASSLRGQIQETQYF. In DNA, the CDR3 is TGCGCCAGCAGCTTGAGGGGCCAAATCCAAGAGACCCAGTACTTC. Looking up the rest from reference TRBV5-1 and TRBJ2-5 gives the full variable domain: KAGVTQTPRYLIKTRGQQVTLSCSPISGHRSVSWYQQTPGQGLQFLFEYFSETQRNKGNFPGRFSGRQFSNSRSEMNVSTLELGDSALYLCASSLRGQIQETQYFGPGTRLLVL.

The rearrangement joins TRBV28 to TRBJ1-2; 7 bases fit TRBD1. The CDR3 loop spans 14 amino acids. The germline gives CDR1 MDHEN, CDR2 SYDVKM. The junction had 7 bases not matched to a gene; V was cut back by 2 bases and J by 7 bases. In nucleotides, the CDR3 is TGTGCCAGCAGTTTAGCCTTTTCAGGGGGTGGCTACACCTTC. Encoded protein: CASSLAFSGGGYTF.

The chain links TRBV5-1 to TRBJ1-2, with unresolved D. The CDR3 is made up of 15 amino acids. Germline-derived CDR1 and CDR2 are SGHRS and YFSETQ. The V end was cut by 4 bases, the J end by 6 bases, with 19 bases between. CDR3 coding DNA: TGCGCCAGCAGCCCTCAGTCGGTTCAGAGGGATGGCTACACCTTC. It yields the protein CASSPQSVQRDGYTF.

This clone was detected once. This sequence joins TRBV6-1 and TRBJ1-4; no clear D gene. Germline lookup yields CDR1 MNHNS and CDR2 SASEGT. V was clipped by 1 base and J by 8 bases, with 14 bases between them. The CDR3 has 15 amino acids. In DNA form, the CDR3 reads TGTGCCAGCAGTGAAGTGATCGTGGGAGGGGAAAAACTGTTTTTT. This codes for CASSEVIVGGEKLFF.

This chain connects TRBV19 to TRBJ1-3; 9 bases line up with TRBD1. Trimming took 11 bases from V and 2 from J; bases not matched to a gene: 4. CDR3 length equals 13 residues. The germline V gene encodes CDR1 LNHDA and CDR2 SQIVND (reference sequence). The CDR3 region is CAGGQGAGNTIYF. In nucleotides, the CDR3 is TGTGCCGGGGGACAGGGAGCTGGAAACACCATATATTTT.

The rearrangement uses TRBV11-2 and TRBJ2-7, with TRBD1 matching 8 bases. This CDR3 has 14 amino acids. CDR1 SGHAT and CDR2 FQNNGV come from the germline V gene. V lost 4 bases and J lost 1; bases outside the gene matches: 3. CDR3 residues: CASSSRTGSYEQYF. CDR3 DNA: TGTGCCAGCAGCTCGCGGACAGGGTCCTACGAGCAGTACTTC.

V is TRBV30 and J is TRBJ2-2, with 8 bases fitting TRBD2. The CDR3 has 17 amino acids. Per the germline V gene, CDR1 is GTSNPN and CDR2 is SVGIG (reference sequence). V lost 0 bases and J lost 6; bases outside the gene matches: 12. The CDR3 region is CAWSVLGLAGGAGELFF. The CDR3 DNA sequence: TGTGCCTGGAGTGTCTTGGGCCTGGCGGGGGGCGCCGGGGAGCTGTTTTTT.

The chain links TRBV24-1 to TRBJ2-7, with TRBD1 identical over 12 bases. CDR3 length: 16 residues. The germline V gene encodes CDR1 KGHDR and CDR2 SFDVKD. V was pared by 3 bases and J by 4 bases, with 6 bases of the junction left unmatched. This chain's CDR3 is CATSDTGTGGPYEQYF. The DNA of the CDR3 is TGTGCCACCAGTGATACCGGGACAGGGGGCCCTTACGAGCAGTACTTC.

The J gene is TRBJ2-1, the V gene TRBV27; TRBD1 aligns across 9 bases. The CDR3 is made up of 15 amino acids. V trimming: 7 bases; J trimming: 6 bases; junction bases outside the gene matches: 10. Germline V gene lookup returns CDR1 MNHEY and CDR2 SMNVEV (reference sequence). CDR3 loop: CASNLSQGAGNEQFF. CDR3 bases: TGTGCCAGCAATCTATCACAGGGGGCTGGCAATGAGCAGTTCTTC.

The chain joins TRBV30 to TRBJ2-7; 9 bases fit TRBD1. This CDR3 has 14 amino acids. The J segment lost 0 bases and the V segment lost 5 bases, leaving 5 bases of the junction unmatched. Germline V gene sequence: CDR1 GTSNPN, CDR2 SVGIG (reference sequence). This chain's CDR3 is CAWGQGPSSYEQYF. The CDR3 bases are TGTGCCTGGGGACAGGGGCCCTCCTCCTACGAGCAGTACTTC. The full variable domain, rest sourced from reference TRBV30 and TRBJ2-7, is SQTIHQWPATLVQPVGSPLSLECTVEGTSNPNLYWYRQAAGRGLQLLFYSVGIGQISSEVPQNLSASRPQDRQFILSSKKLLLSDSGFYLCAWGQGPSSYEQYFGPGTRLTVT.

V gene TRBV6-2 or TRBV6-3 combines with J gene TRBJ1-1, with TRBD1 as a possible D gene (5 bases). Per the germline V gene, CDR1 is MNHEY and CDR2 is SVGEGT. This CDR3 spans 11 amino acids. V lost 6 bases to trimming and J lost 10 bases, with 12 bases between them. CDR3 sequence: CASSLGGGAFF. Here the CDR3 DNA reads TGTGCCAGCAGCCTCGGGGGGGGAGCTTTCTTT.

This clone was picked up one time. The rearrangement links TRBV28 to TRBJ1-5; D not resolved. Germline lookup yields CDR1 MDHEN and CDR2 SYDVKM. The CDR3 sequence is 15 residues long. Trimming left V 3 bases short and J 0 bases short, with 9 bases between. The CDR3 DNA reads as TGTGCCAGCAGTTTTCACGGTTATAGCAATCAGCCCCAGCATTTT. Protein sequence: CASSFHGYSNQPQHF.

This clone was counted once. The chain carries TRBV6-2 or TRBV6-3 and TRBJ1-5; D might be TRBD1 (5 bases). In germline, CDR1 is MNHEY, CDR2 SVGEGT. CDR3 length: 15 residues. Between the trimmed V and J ends, which lost 2 bases and 0 bases, there was a span of 8 bases. DNA for the CDR3: TGTGCCAGCAGTTACGGGGGGTCTAGCAATCAGCCCCAGCATTTT. Translated: CASSYGGSSNQPQHF.

This clone was observed a single time. This sequence joins TRBV11-3 and TRBJ2-6; 7 bases align to TRBD2. The CDR3 runs 17 residues. Unmatched junction bases numbered 7, after V lost 3 bases and J lost 2 bases. Germline assignment: CDR1 SGHNT and CDR2 YENEEA. DNA for the CDR3: TGTGCCAGCAGCTTCGCAGGCGGGGGAACTGGGGCCAACGTCCTGACTTTC. This gives the protein CASSFAGGGTGANVLTF.

V is TRBV24-1 and J is TRBJ2-7, with D possibly being TRBD2 (5 bases). CDR1 is KGHDR, CDR2 SFDVKD, per germline. The length of the CDR3 is 14 residues. The V gene lost 3 bases and the J gene lost 6 bases, with 14 bases spanning the gap. DNA for the CDR3: TGTGCCACCAGTGATCCCCGGCGGGTTAGCGAGCAGTACTTC. Its translation: CATSDPRRVSEQYF.

For this clone: This sample includes further DNA sequences coding for the same CDR3. The rearrangement links TRBV3-1 (or the pseudogene TRBV3-2) to TRBJ1-5; D gene unclear. This CDR3 has 13 residues. Deletions cut 1 base from V and 4 bases from J, with 5 bases between. From germline, CDR1 is LGHDT and CDR2 YNNKEL (reference sequence). The CDR3 bases are TGTGCCAGCAGCCAAGGGGCAAATCAGCCCCAGCATTTT. The encoded protein is CASSQGANQPQHF.

The chain employs TRBV2 and TRBJ2-5, with a weak D call TRBD2 (5 bases). This CDR3 is built from 13 residues. The V and J ends lost 3 bases and 5 bases respectively, with 10 bases between them. Germline V gene lookup returns CDR1 SNHLY and CDR2 FYNNEI. In DNA form, the CDR3 reads TGTGCCAGCAGTGACGGACTGGGCGAGACCCAGTACTTC. Translating it yields CASSDGLGETQYF.